These 13 T cell receptor beta chains share one sample of origin, sequenced in a study of response to subunit inactivated influenza vaccine. TCRdb recomputed calls from the RT-PCR reads with MiXCR, one row per CDR3 protein. Of over 750,000 distinct CDR3 sequences listed, around 20% are singletons. Specimen: PBMCs from blood, collected roughly 5 days after vaccination. Receptor source: a man aged 45-65 years who received an inactivated influenza vaccine.

The rearrangement joins TRBV20-1 to TRBJ2-1, with D tentatively TRBD2 (7 bases). V was cut by 3 bases and J by 4 bases, with 13 bases left in between. The CDR3 spans 14 residues. Germline values: CDR1 DFQATT, CDR2 SNEGSKA (reference sequence). The CDR3 sequence: CSASHGGPYNEQFF. The CDR3 nucleotides read TGCAGTGCTAGTCACGGGGGGCCTTACAATGAGCAGTTCTTC.

The chain joins TRBV24-1 to TRBJ2-2; 10 positions agree with TRBD2. This CDR3 comprises 16 residues. J gave up 0 bases and V 8 bases, and 5 bases lay outside the gene matches. CDR1 and CDR2 from the germline V gene are KGHDR and SFDVKD. For the CDR3, the DNA is TGTGCCACCACGAAACTAGCGGGACCGAACACCGGGGAGCTGTTTTTT. It is translated as CATTKLAGPNTGELFF.

This clonotype appeared a few times. The V call is TRBV5-1, the J call TRBJ2-1; D gene unclear. Germline V gives CDR1 SGHRS, CDR2 YFSETQ. CDR3 size: 16 residues. V shed 4 bases and J shed 3 bases, with 17 bases lying between them. CDR3 bases: TGCGCCAGCAGCGGAACCGGGTTTCCCAACTACAATGAGCAGTTCTTC. It yields the protein CASSGTGFPNYNEQFF. The variable domain in full, completed from reference TRBV5-1 and TRBJ2-1, reads KAGVTQTPRYLIKTRGQQVTLSCSPISGHRSVSWYQQTPGQGLQFLFEYFSETQRNKGNFPGRFSGRQFSNSRSEMNVSTLELGDSALYLCASSGTGFPNYNEQFFGPGTRLTVL.

In this sample, this clonotype turned up a few times. The chain employs TRBV5-6 and TRBJ2-7; D gene ambiguous. This CDR3 comprises 15 residues. CDR1 is SGHDT, CDR2 YYEEEE, per germline. V lost 0 bases and J lost 3, with 13 bases in between. The CDR3 spells CASSLEGDLLYEQYF. As DNA, the CDR3 is TGTGCCAGCAGCTTGGAGGGCGACCTCCTCTACGAGCAGTACTTC.

This chain uses TRBV24-1 with TRBJ2-1; D remains ambiguous. Trimming removed 7 bases from V and 0 bases from J, with 6 bases in between. CDR1 is KGHDR and CDR2 is SFDVKD in the germline V gene. The CDR3 totals 13 residues. CDR3 sequence reads: CATSQYSYNEQFF. The CDR3 bases are TGTGCCACCAGCCAATACTCCTACAATGAGCAGTTCTTC.

This clonotype was observed a handful of times. The CDR3, as DNA: TGCGCCAGCAGCCTCCGGGCCGCCACAGATACGCAGTATTTT. Amino acids: CASSLRAATDTQYF. The gene calls are TRBV5-1 and TRBJ2-3, with D unclear. V dropped 4 bases and J dropped 2 bases, with 11 bases sitting between them. The CDR3 sequence is 14 residues long. Per germline, CDR1 SGHRS and CDR2 YFSETQ.

V usage is TRBV11-1 and J usage is TRBJ2-1, with TRBD2 matching over 15 bases. The CDR3 length is 20 residues. Germline values: CDR1 SGHAT, CDR2 FQDESV (reference sequence). Trimming removed 7 bases from V and 0 bases from J; junction bases left unmatched: 13. This chain's CDR3 is CASTPDPGLAGGRSYNEQFF. The CDR3 bases are TGTGCCAGCACCCCCGATCCGGGACTAGCGGGGGGCCGCTCCTACAATGAGCAGTTCTTC.

The chain combines TRBV6-1 with TRBJ2-7, with TRBD1 matching over 7 bases. After removal of 7 bases from V and 0 bases from J, the junction contained 6 bases not matched to a gene. Germline V gene data show CDR1 as MNHNS and CDR2 as SASEGT. This CDR3 spans 14 amino acids. CDR3 protein: CASKDRYSSYEQYF. CDR3 coding DNA: TGTGCCAGCAAGGACAGGTATAGCTCCTACGAGCAGTACTTC.

The table lists this clonotype with many counts. The chain is built from TRBV4-2 and TRBJ1-2; D is perhaps TRBD1 (5 bases). Germline CDR1 LGHNA, CDR2 YNFKEQ. CDR3 length: 13 residues. The V gene lost 0 bases and the J gene lost 8 bases, with 10 bases spanning the gap. CDR3 DNA: TGTGCCAGCAGCCAAGAACCGGGACGGGGCTACACCTTC. It is translated as CASSQEPGRGYTF.

V is TRBV24-1 and J is TRBJ2-1, with TRBD2 identical over 11 bases. Germline V gives CDR1 KGHDR, CDR2 SFDVKD. CDR3 length: 14 residues. V lost 7 bases to trimming and J lost 7 bases; unmatched junction nucleotides: 5. The CDR3 protein is CATSGTSGPNEQFF. The CDR3 DNA reads TGTGCCACCAGCGGGACTAGCGGTCCTAATGAGCAGTTCTTC.

The table lists this clonotype with a few counts. V is TRBV6-4 and J is TRBJ2-2; 9 nucleotides line up with TRBD2. Germline CDR1 is MRHNA and CDR2 is SNTAGT. This CDR3 comprises 16 residues. V was pared by 4 bases and J by 1 base, with 4 bases of the junction left unmatched. CDR3 nucleotide sequence: TGTGCCAGCAGTGTTTTTAGCGGGAGGAACACCGGGGAGCTGTTTTTT. Amino acid sequence: CASSVFSGRNTGELFF.

This clonotype has only a few counts. The rearrangement joins TRBV4-2 to TRBJ1-2; D is perhaps TRBD1 (5 bases). V was trimmed by 0 bases and J by 7 bases, leaving 9 bases between them. The CDR3 spans 13 residues. Germline V gives CDR1 LGHNA, CDR2 YNFKEQ. For the CDR3, the DNA is TGTGCCAGCAGCCAAGATTTGGGGGGTGGCTACACCTTC. This encodes CASSQDLGGGYTF.

In this sample, this clonotype turned up a few times. V is TRBV12-3 or TRBV12-4 and J is TRBJ2-2, with 8 bases that match TRBD1. This CDR3 spans 15 amino acids. Losses at the gene ends were 6 bases for V and 6 bases for J; bases not matched to a gene: 9. CDR3: CASRFGQGSSGELFF. The DNA for the CDR3 is TGTGCCAGCAGGTTCGGACAGGGATCTTCCGGGGAGCTGTTTTTT.